The 14 T cell receptor beta chains below come from one sample, sequenced in a study of cytomegalovirus exposure and HLA in healthy donors (dated by TCRdb to 2017 to 2019). Libraries were prepared through the immunoSEQ multiplex PCR assay. Sourced from immuneACCESS, this table was stored by TCRdb with only in-frame sequences that have V and J called. A share of the clones is absent; for the studies checked, an unresolved V gene accounts for under half, and the remainder has no known explanation. The sample records about 76,000 clones, around 94% of which are singletons. The ten top clones hold 1.5% to 2% of the sample. The sequenced material came from PBMCs. The receptor set was obtained from a woman aged 18-29 years in good health and CMV-seropositive.

On this clone itself: A much more abundant neighbour one base away suggests this may be a read error. The sample holds other DNA sequences that translate to the same CDR3. The chain employs TRBV5-1 and TRBJ1-2; 7 bases are a match to TRBD1. This CDR3 has 14 amino acids. CDR1 is SGHRS and CDR2 is YFSETQ in the germline V gene. The CDR3 bases are TGCGCCAGCAGCCTCGGACAGGCGAACTATGGCTACACTTTC. It codes for CASSLGQANYGYTF.

The chain uses TRBV11-3 and TRBJ1-1; perhaps TRBD1 as D (5 bases). The V and J ends lost 7 bases and 5 bases respectively, with 11 bases between them. The CDR3 runs 12 residues. Germline CDR1 is SGHNT and CDR2 is YENEEA. CDR3 region: CASNIGGTEAFF. CDR3 in DNA: TGTGCCAGCAACATCGGGGGAACTGAAGCTTTCTTT.

This chain links TRBV5-6 with TRBJ2-5; TRBD2 aligns across 11 bases. J lost 5 bases, V lost 0 bases, and 3 bases had no gene match. This CDR3 comprises 15 residues. Germline V gene sequence: CDR1 SGHDT, CDR2 YYEEEE. CDR3 nucleotides: TGTGCCAGCAGCTTGGCTAGCGGGAGGTCTGAGACCCAGTACTTC. Residues: CASSLASGRSETQYF.

This chain links TRBV7-9 with TRBJ1-3; D is undetermined. The length of the CDR3 is 16 residues. Germline V gene lookup returns CDR1 SEHNR and CDR2 FQNEAQ (reference sequence). With 1 base removed from V and 2 bases from J, the gap between germline ends came to 12 bases. The CDR3, as DNA: TGTGCCAGCAGCTTAGTTGGCAGGTTCGCTGGAAACACCATATATTTT. Amino acid sequence: CASSLVGRFAGNTIYF. Together with reference TRBV7-9 and TRBJ1-3, the CDR3 gives the full variable domain: DTGVSQNPRHKITKRGQNVTFRCDPISEHNRLYWYRQTLGQGPEFLTYFQNEAQLEKSRLLSDRFSAERPKGSFSTLEIQRTEQGDSAMYLCASSLVGRFAGNTIYFGEGSWLTVV.

The V gene is TRBV5-1, the J gene TRBJ1-1; TRBD1 might be the D (6 bases). This CDR3 is built from 14 residues. The V and J ends lost 3 bases and 2 bases respectively, with 11 bases between them. Germline V gene lookup returns CDR1 SGHRS and CDR2 YFSETQ. As DNA, the CDR3 is TGCGCCAGCAGCTCGGGACACTCCAACACTGAAGCTTTCTTT. Its translation: CASSSGHSNTEAFF.

J is TRBJ2-7 and V is TRBV27; tentatively, D is TRBD1 (6 bases). V gave up 6 bases and J gave up 3 bases, with 12 bases separating them. The CDR3 is 13 amino acids. The V gene's germline CDR1 is MNHEY and CDR2 SMNVEV (reference sequence). This CDR3 reads CASSPRQDYEQYF. The DNA for the CDR3 is TGTGCCAGCAGCCCCAGACAGGACTACGAGCAGTACTTC.

This chain joins TRBV6-5 and TRBJ1-2, with a possible D match to TRBD1 (5 bases). This CDR3 comprises 14 residues. Trimming removed 7 bases at V and 1 base at J, with 13 bases between. The germline V gene has CDR1 MNHEY and CDR2 SVGAGI. The CDR3 reads CASTLLGGNYGYTF. DNA of the CDR3: TGTGCCAGCACCCTCCTCGGGGGTAACTATGGCTACACCTTC.

This clone was detected once. The rearrangement joins TRBV7-8 to TRBJ2-3; no clear D. The CDR3 extends over 15 amino acids. In germline, CDR1 is SGHVS, CDR2 FQNEAQ. V gave up 7 bases and J gave up 0 bases, with 14 bases separating them. CDR3 sequence (DNA): TGTGCCAGCACCCCCGCGGCGGCTAGCACAGATACGCAGTATTTT. It yields the protein CASTPAAASTDTQYF.

This clone was detected once. J is TRBJ2-2 and V is TRBV5-1; D remains unclear. Between the trimmed V and J ends, which lost 2 bases and 6 bases, there was a span of 8 bases. The CDR3 is made up of 13 amino acids. Germline V CDR1 and CDR2: SGHRS, YFSETQ. For the CDR3, the DNA is TGCGCCAGCAGCTTTTCGGTTTCCGGGGAGCTGTTTTTT. Its translation is CASSFSVSGELFF.

This clone was picked up one time. The CDR3 loop is CASSLDGGGEAFF. CDR3 bases: TGTGCCAGCAGCTTGGATGGGGGGGGTGAAGCTTTCTTT. The V and J genes are TRBV5-6 and TRBJ1-1, with D possibly matching TRBD1 (5 bases). The ends were cut back, 0 bases at V and 7 bases at J, with 10 bases in the middle. The CDR3 covers 13 residues. Germline CDR1 reads SGHDT; CDR2 reads YYEEEE. Supplemented by reference TRBV5-6 and TRBJ1-1, the full variable domain reads DAGVTQSPTHLIKTRGQQVTLRCSPKSGHDTVSWYQQALGQGPQFIFQYYEEEERQRGNFPDRFSGHQFPNYSSELNVNALLLGDSALYLCASSLDGGGEAFFGQGTRLTVV.

This rearrangement joins TRBV28 to TRBJ1-5; D not certain. CDR1 and CDR2 (germline): MDHEN, SYDVKM. The ends were cut back, 5 bases at V and 0 bases at J, with 32 bases in the middle. The CDR3 contains 22 residues. The CDR3 protein is CASSPTRSSSQQVQYSNQPQHF. The CDR3 nucleotides are TGTGCCAGCAGTCCCACCCGGAGCTCCTCACAACAAGTCCAATATAGCAATCAGCCCCAGCATTTT.

The chain has TRBV11-2 and TRBJ2-5, with 12 bases aligning to TRBD2. Germline CDR1 reads SGHAT; CDR2 reads FQNNGV. CDR3 length equals 17 residues. The trim removed 5 bases at V and 5 bases at J, leaving 12 bases unmatched. In DNA, the CDR3 is TGTGCCAGCAGCCAGACCCCCCGACTAGCGGGAGATGAGACCCAGTACTTC. Its protein product is CASSQTPRLAGDETQYF.

J is TRBJ2-3 and V is TRBV7-2, with TRBD2 identical over 11 bases. V shed 4 bases and J 2 bases; nucleotides not matched to a gene: 2. The CDR3 has 15 amino acids. CDR1 is SGHTA and CDR2 is FQGNSA in the germline V gene. The CDR3 DNA sequence: TGTGCCAGCAGCTCGACTAGCGGGGCCACAGATACGCAGTATTTT. Its protein is CASSSTSGATDTQYF.

V usage is TRBV11-3 and J usage is TRBJ1-1; no definite D call. Between the trimmed V and J ends, which lost 4 bases and 0 bases, there was a span of 6 bases. The CDR3 loop spans 13 amino acids. Germline assignment: CDR1 SGHNT and CDR2 YENEEA. The CDR3 coding sequence is TGTGCCAGCAGCTACCGGGTGAACACTGAAGCTTTCTTT. It encodes CASSYRVNTEAFF.